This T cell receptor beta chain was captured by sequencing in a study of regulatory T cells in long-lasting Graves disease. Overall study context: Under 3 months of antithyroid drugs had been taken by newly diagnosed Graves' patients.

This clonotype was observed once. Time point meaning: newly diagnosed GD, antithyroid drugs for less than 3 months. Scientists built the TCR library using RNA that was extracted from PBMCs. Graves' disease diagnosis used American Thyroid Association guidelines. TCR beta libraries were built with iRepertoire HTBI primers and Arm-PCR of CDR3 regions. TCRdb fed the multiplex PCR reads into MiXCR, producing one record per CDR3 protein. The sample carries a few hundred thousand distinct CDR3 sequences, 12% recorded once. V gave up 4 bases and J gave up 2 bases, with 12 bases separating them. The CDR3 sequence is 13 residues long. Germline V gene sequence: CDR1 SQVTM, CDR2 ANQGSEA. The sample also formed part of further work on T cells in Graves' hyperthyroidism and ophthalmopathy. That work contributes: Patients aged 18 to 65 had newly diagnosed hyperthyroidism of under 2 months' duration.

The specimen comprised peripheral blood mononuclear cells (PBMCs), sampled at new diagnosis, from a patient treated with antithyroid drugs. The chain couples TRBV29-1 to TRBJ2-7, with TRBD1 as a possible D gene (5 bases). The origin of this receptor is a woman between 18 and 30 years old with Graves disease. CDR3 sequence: CSVVDSYPYEQYF. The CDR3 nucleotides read TGCAGCGTTGTTGACAGCTACCCCTACGAGCAGTACTTC.